A selection of T cell receptor beta chains follows, all from one sample in a study of blood T cell repertoires in COVID-19. The table came from immunoSEQ multiplex PCR; TCRdb's copy has only in-frame clones and leaves some out. The sample yields about 430,000 clones, around 90% seen once. Sequencing was performed on peripheral blood. These receptors all stem from a man aged 18 to 29 with COVID-19, enrolled during active disease. The CDR3 runs from the conserved cysteine through the conserved F or W. Fields, in order: V gene, clone size, D gene, J gene, CDR3 DNA, CDR3 protein. A D gene is named only where the DNA matches it firmly. Part of the rows lack a size; the others show once, few, many or a class for expanded clones.

v_gene: TRBV6-4; abundance: -; d_gene: TRBD1; j_gene: TRBJ2-2; CDR3nt: TGTGCCAGCTCTCTTATCCGGGACAGGGGCCCCGGGGAGCTGTTTTTT; CDR3aa: CASSLIRDRGPGELFF
v_gene: TRBV5-4; abundance: -; d_gene: TRBD2; j_gene: TRBJ2-3; CDR3nt: TGTGCCAGCAGCCTAGCGGGAATGGGAGATACGCAGTATTTT; CDR3aa: CASSLAGMGDTQYF
v_gene: TRBV7-9; abundance: -; d_gene: TRBD1; j_gene: TRBJ2-7; CDR3nt: TGTGCCAGCAGCACGCGGACAGGATCCTACGAGCAGTACTTC; CDR3aa: CASSTRTGSYEQYF
v_gene: TRBV12-5; abundance: -; d_gene: TRBD1; j_gene: TRBJ1-1; CDR3nt: TGTGCTAGTGGGACAGGGAGGTTGAACACTGAAGCTTTCTTT; CDR3aa: CASGTGRLNTEAFF
v_gene: TRBV18; abundance: -; d_gene: TRBD1; j_gene: TRBJ1-1; CDR3nt: TGTGCCAGCTCTAGGACAGGGAGTGCAGAAGCTTTCTTT; CDR3aa: CASSRTGSAEAFF
v_gene: TRBV7-9; abundance: once; d_gene: -; j_gene: TRBJ1-3; CDR3nt: TGTGCCAGCAGCCACACAGAGCACGGAAACACCATATATTTT; CDR3aa: CASSHTEHGNTIYF
v_gene: TRBV30; abundance: -; d_gene: TRBD1; j_gene: TRBJ2-1; CDR3nt: TGTGCCTGGGCAACCGGGACAGCCGCCTACAATGAGCAGTTCTTC; CDR3aa: CAWATGTAAYNEQFF
v_gene: TRBV25-1; abundance: -; d_gene: -; j_gene: TRBJ2-5; CDR3nt: TGTGCCAGCAGTAGCCTGACTAGTTACCAAGAGACCCAGTACTTC; CDR3aa: CASSSLTSYQETQYF
v_gene: TRBV2; abundance: -; d_gene: -; j_gene: TRBJ1-5; CDR3nt: TGTGCCAGCAGTGAAGCGGAGTATAGCAATCAGCCCCAGCATTTT; CDR3aa: CASSEAEYSNQPQHF
v_gene: TRBV5-4; abundance: -; d_gene: TRBD2; j_gene: TRBJ2-7; CDR3nt: TGTGCCAGCAGCCCGGGGGGGCCCTACGAGCAGTACTTC; CDR3aa: CASSPGGPYEQYF
v_gene: TRBV11-2; abundance: -; d_gene: -; j_gene: TRBJ1-2; CDR3nt: TGTGCCAGCAGCTCCCTCCAGAAGAACTATGGCTACACCTTC; CDR3aa: CASSSLQKNYGYTF
v_gene: TRBV27; abundance: -; d_gene: TRBD1; j_gene: TRBJ1-5; CDR3nt: TGTGCCAGCAGTTTGGACAGGGGCCAGCCCCAGCATTTT; CDR3aa: CASSLDRGQPQHF
v_gene: TRBV27; abundance: once; d_gene: -; j_gene: TRBJ1-6; CDR3nt: TGTGCCAGCAGTTTATTAGGGACACAGGGAACAGCTTCACCCCTCCACTTT; CDR3aa: CASSLLGTQGTASPLHF
v_gene: TRBV2; abundance: -; d_gene: TRBD1; j_gene: TRBJ1-1; CDR3nt: TGTGCCAGCAGTGCAGGGGGCTGGGCTTTCTTT; CDR3aa: CASSAGGWAFF
v_gene: TRBV5-1; abundance: -; d_gene: -; j_gene: TRBJ1-1; CDR3nt: TGCGCCAGCAGCTTGGGTGGCTTCGAGGGCACTGAAGCTTTCTTT; CDR3aa: CASSLGGFEGTEAFF
v_gene: TRBV5-1; abundance: once; d_gene: -; j_gene: TRBJ1-5; CDR3nt: TGCGCCAGCAGCTTGGGGCAGGGCCCCAATCAGCCCCAGCATTTT; CDR3aa: CASSLGQGPNQPQHF
v_gene: TRBV4-1; abundance: -; d_gene: -; j_gene: TRBJ2-7; CDR3nt: TGCGCCAGTAGCCAGGCACCGACCTACGAGCAGTACTTC; CDR3aa: CASSQAPTYEQYF
v_gene: TRBV5-4; abundance: -; d_gene: TRBD1; j_gene: TRBJ1-4; CDR3nt: TGTGCCAGCAGCTCCGCCGAGACAGGGGATGAAAAACTGTTTTTT; CDR3aa: CASSSAETGDEKLFF
v_gene: TRBV7-9; abundance: -; d_gene: TRBD1; j_gene: TRBJ1-1; CDR3nt: TGTGCCAGCAGCTTAAGGGGGCGCGAGGAAGCTTTCTTT; CDR3aa: CASSLRGREEAFF
v_gene: TRBV6-5; abundance: -; d_gene: -; j_gene: TRBJ2-7; CDR3nt: TGTGCCAGCAGCGGGGGTAGGGGCGCAAGCTACGAGCAGTACTTC; CDR3aa: CASSGGRGASYEQYF
v_gene: TRBV11-3; abundance: -; d_gene: -; j_gene: TRBJ2-5; CDR3nt: TGTGCCAGCAGCTTAAGACTAGATCAAGAGACCCAGTACTTC; CDR3aa: CASSLRLDQETQYF
v_gene: TRBV24-1; abundance: -; d_gene: -; j_gene: TRBJ1-1; CDR3nt: TGTGCCACCAGCGGGGATGGGAACACTGAAGCTTTCTTT; CDR3aa: CATSGDGNTEAFF
v_gene: TRBV7-2; abundance: -; d_gene: -; j_gene: TRBJ2-3; CDR3nt: TGTGCCAGCAGGTTTTCAAGGGGGACAGATACGCAGTATTTT; CDR3aa: CASRFSRGTDTQYF
v_gene: TRBV4-1; abundance: -; d_gene: TRBD1; j_gene: TRBJ2-6; CDR3nt: TGCGCCAGCAGCCAAGGACAGGGCCTATCCCCGCTCTGGGCCAACGTCCTGACTTTC; CDR3aa: CASSQGQGLSPLWANVLTF
v_gene: TRBV19; abundance: -; d_gene: -; j_gene: TRBJ1-2; CDR3nt: TGTGCCAGTAGTGACACTGTCTATGGCTACACCTTC; CDR3aa: CASSDTVYGYTF
v_gene: TRBV12-3/TRBV12-4; abundance: -; d_gene: TRBD1; j_gene: TRBJ1-1; CDR3nt: TGTGCCAGCAAGCCGGCAGGGGGAACTGAAGCTTTCTTT; CDR3aa: CASKPAGGTEAFF
v_gene: TRBV19; abundance: -; d_gene: -; j_gene: TRBJ2-3; CDR3nt: TGTGCCAGTAGTATCCAGGGTCCCCCCACAGATACGCAGTATTTT; CDR3aa: CASSIQGPPTDTQYF
v_gene: TRBV4-1; abundance: -; d_gene: -; j_gene: TRBJ1-1; CDR3nt: TGCGCCAGCAGCCTCAGGGGTAAATCTGAAGCTTTCTTT; CDR3aa: CASSLRGKSEAFF
v_gene: TRBV6-1; abundance: -; d_gene: -; j_gene: TRBJ1-1; CDR3nt: TGTGCCAGCAGTGAGTGGGGGGTCACTGAAGCTTTCTTT; CDR3aa: CASSEWGVTEAFF
v_gene: TRBV2; abundance: -; d_gene: -; j_gene: TRBJ2-7; CDR3nt: TGTGCCAGCTCGACTGGCTACGAGCAGTACTTC; CDR3aa: CASSTGYEQYF
v_gene: TRBV5-8; abundance: -; d_gene: TRBD1; j_gene: TRBJ2-7; CDR3nt: TGTGCCAGCAGCTTGCGGGACAGCTTTTACGAGCAGTACTTC; CDR3aa: CASSLRDSFYEQYF
v_gene: TRBV10-3; abundance: few; d_gene: TRBD2; j_gene: TRBJ2-5; CDR3nt: TGTGCCATCAGTGAAGGCGGGGGGAGCGTAGAGACCCAGTACTTC; CDR3aa: CAISEGGGSVETQYF
v_gene: TRBV7-6; abundance: -; d_gene: TRBD2; j_gene: TRBJ2-1; CDR3nt: TGTGCCAGCAGCGAACTTGGGAGCGGGAGACCCTACAATGAGCAGTTCTTC; CDR3aa: CASSELGSGRPYNEQFF
v_gene: TRBV5-1; abundance: -; d_gene: TRBD1; j_gene: TRBJ2-1; CDR3nt: TGCGCCAGCAGCTTCCGGGGACAGGCCTACAATGAGCAGTTCTTC; CDR3aa: CASSFRGQAYNEQFF
v_gene: TRBV7-9; abundance: few; d_gene: -; j_gene: TRBJ1-1; CDR3nt: TGTGCCAGCAGCTTATCGTTCGGCGGGACTGAAGCTTTCTTT; CDR3aa: CASSLSFGGTEAFF
v_gene: TRBV15; abundance: -; d_gene: -; j_gene: TRBJ2-7; CDR3nt: TGTGCCACCAGCAGAGTTACTCAGGCAGGGTCGAACGAGCAGTACTTC; CDR3aa: CATSRVTQAGSNEQYF
v_gene: TRBV21-1; abundance: -; d_gene: -; j_gene: TRBJ2-7; CDR3nt: TGTGCCAGCAGCAACGGGGGTCTGTCCTACGAGCAGTACTTC; CDR3aa: CASSNGGLSYEQYF
v_gene: TRBV11-2; abundance: -; d_gene: -; j_gene: TRBJ2-7; CDR3nt: TGTGCCAGCAGCTCAAGCGTCGAGCAGTACTTC; CDR3aa: CASSSSVEQYF
v_gene: TRBV7-9; abundance: -; d_gene: TRBD2; j_gene: TRBJ2-3; CDR3nt: TGTGCCAGCAGCTTAGACCGCGGGGGAGGCACAGATACGCAGTATTTT; CDR3aa: CASSLDRGGGTDTQYF
v_gene: TRBV6-6; abundance: -; d_gene: TRBD1; j_gene: TRBJ2-5; CDR3nt: TGTGCCAGCAGTTACGACGGACAGGGGCTAGGAGAGACCCAGTACTTC; CDR3aa: CASSYDGQGLGETQYF
v_gene: TRBV7-9; abundance: few; d_gene: TRBD1; j_gene: TRBJ1-1; CDR3nt: TGTGCCAGCAGCTTGGGGACAGGGCTTATGGGTTCTGAAGCTTTCTTT; CDR3aa: CASSLGTGLMGSEAFF
v_gene: TRBV11-3; abundance: -; d_gene: TRBD1; j_gene: TRBJ2-7; CDR3nt: TGTGCCAGCAGCCCGGGACAGGTCTACGAGCAGTACTTC; CDR3aa: CASSPGQVYEQYF
v_gene: TRBV15; abundance: -; d_gene: -; j_gene: TRBJ2-1; CDR3nt: TGTGCCACCAGCAGAGATCGGGGGGCAAATGAGCAGTTCTTC; CDR3aa: CATSRDRGANEQFF
v_gene: TRBV7-9; abundance: -; d_gene: TRBD1; j_gene: TRBJ2-3; CDR3nt: TGTGCCAGCAGCCGAAGCGGGACAGGGACAGATACGCAGTATTTT; CDR3aa: CASSRSGTGTDTQYF
v_gene: TRBV6-5; abundance: -; d_gene: -; j_gene: TRBJ2-7; CDR3nt: TGTGCCAGCAATCGTGCGGGAAGCTCCTACGAGCAGTACTTC; CDR3aa: CASNRAGSSYEQYF